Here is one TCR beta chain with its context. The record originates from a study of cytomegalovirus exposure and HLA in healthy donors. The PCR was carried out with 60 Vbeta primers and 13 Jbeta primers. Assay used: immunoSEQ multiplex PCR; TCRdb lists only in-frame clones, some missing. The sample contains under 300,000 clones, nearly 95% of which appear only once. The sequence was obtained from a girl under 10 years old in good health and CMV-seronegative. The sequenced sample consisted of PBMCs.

The CDR3 DNA reads TGTGCCAGCAGCTCAAGACAAGCGGGAGGGCCGTACAATGAGCAGTTCTTC. Amino acids: CASSSRQAGGPYNEQFF. The rearrangement links TRBV7-2 to TRBJ2-1, with 10 bases identical to TRBD2. Trimming cost V 4 bases and J 4 bases; bases outside gene matches: 10. Germline V gene sequence: CDR1 SGHTA, CDR2 FQGNSA. The CDR3 is made up of 17 amino acids.